The 26 T cell receptor beta chains reported below all come from one sample, sequenced in a study of long-term antiretroviral therapy in people with HIV. Run at survey level, the immunoSEQ assay was version v3.0. The assay was immunoSEQ multiplex PCR, and TCRdb's table has in-frame clones only and misses some. The table shows 25,000 to 30,000 clones, with about 85% occurring only once. Sample: unsorted PBMCs, taken approximately 4.8 years after starting antiretroviral therapy. These receptors were taken from a man aged 40-55 years with HIV.

The genes are TRBV7-3 and TRBJ2-5; D remains unclear. CDR1 and CDR2 (germline): SGHTA, FQGTGA. Deletions cut 5 bases from V and 1 base from J, with 11 bases between. The CDR3 has 14 amino acids. CDR3 protein: CASSLRCLQETQYF. The CDR3 DNA is TGTGCCAGCAGCCTAAGATGCCTCCAAGAGACCCAGTACTTC. The variable domain in full, with the rest retrieved from reference TRBV7-3 and TRBJ2-5, is GAGVSQTPSNKVTEKGKYVELRCDPISGHTALYWYRQSLGQGPEFLIYFQGTGAADDSGLPNDRFFAVRPEGSVSTLKIQRTERGDSAVYLCASSLRCLQETQYFGPGTRLLVL.

The CDR3 bases are TGTGCCAGCAGCCGAACAGGGAACACTGAAGCTTTCTTT. Translated, it gives CASSRTGNTEAFF. The rearrangement uses TRBV4-2 and TRBJ1-1; a weak D match, TRBD1 (5 bases). V gave up 4 bases and J gave up 1 base, with 7 bases separating them. Germline CDR1 LGHNA, CDR2 YNFKEQ. This CDR3 comprises 13 residues.

This clone was observed once. Here the CDR3 reads CASSGHWERNEQFF. The CDR3 region has the DNA TGTGCCAGCAGCGGCCATTGGGAGCGGAATGAGCAGTTCTTC. The V call is TRBV9, the J call TRBJ2-1; tentative D call: TRBD2 (5 bases). V lost 3 bases, J lost 7 bases, and 14 bases lay in between. Germline V gene lookup returns CDR1 SGDLS and CDR2 YYNGEE. This CDR3 is built from 14 residues.

This clone came up once. The chain's CDR3 is CASSYPSDKTEAFF. CDR3 DNA sequence: TGTGCCAGCAGTTACCCCTCGGACAAAACTGAAGCTTTCTTT. The V call is TRBV6-6, the J call TRBJ1-1; maybe TRBD1 (5 bases). V lost 2 bases and J lost 5, with 12 bases in between. The CDR3 is 14 amino acids. CDR1 is MNHNY, CDR2 SVGAGI, per germline (reference sequence).

The rearrangement uses TRBV27 and TRBJ1-1; D remains unclear. This CDR3 region has 14 residues. Germline V gene sequence: CDR1 MNHEY, CDR2 SMNVEV (reference sequence). V lost 3 bases and J 0 bases, leaving 8 bases between the germline ends. The chain's CDR3 is CASSLAQLNTEAFF. In DNA form, the CDR3 reads TGTGCCAGCAGTTTGGCTCAACTGAACACTGAAGCTTTCTTT.

This chain connects TRBV13 to TRBJ1-1; D ambiguous. Germline CDR1 reads PRHDT; CDR2 reads FYEKMQ (reference sequence). V was cut by 4 bases and J by 5 bases, with 17 bases left in between. CDR3 length: 15 amino acids. The chain's CDR3 is CASSSRLWVETEAFF. In nucleotides, the CDR3 is TGTGCCAGCAGCTCCCGGCTGTGGGTGGAAACTGAAGCTTTCTTT.

A word on this clone: Sequence at one end of the junction differs from germline and may be a read error. This sequence joins TRBV7-7 and TRBJ2-7, with a tentative D call TRBD1 (6 bases). This CDR3 spans 14 amino acids. CDR1 is SSHAT and CDR2 is FNYEAQ in the germline V gene (reference sequence). CDR3 in DNA: TGTGCTAGCAGCTTAGCCCAGGACAGCTACGAGCAGTACTTC. It encodes CASSLAQDSYEQYF.

The V and J genes are TRBV4-1 and TRBJ1-2; 9 bases align to TRBD1. There are 15 residues in the CDR3. Germline V gives CDR1 MGHRA, CDR2 YSYEKL. J was trimmed by 6 bases and V by 4 bases; bases with no gene match: 9. The CDR3 DNA follows: TGCGCCAGCAGCCCCAACAGGGGGCAGGAGAATGGCTACACCTTC. Translating it yields CASSPNRGQENGYTF.

J is TRBJ1-1 and V is TRBV10-3; no reliable D call. The germline V gene has CDR1 ENHRY and CDR2 SYGVKD. V gave up 4 bases and J gave up 3 bases, with 15 bases separating them. The CDR3 runs to 15 residues. The CDR3 is CAISAPRQQYTEAFF. The CDR3 DNA sequence: TGTGCCATCAGTGCTCCAAGGCAGCAATACACTGAAGCTTTCTTT.

This clone was recorded once. The rearrangement uses TRBV18 and TRBJ2-2; 7 bases align to TRBD2. Germline V CDR1 and CDR2: KGHSH, LQKENI. The CDR3 has 15 amino acids. The trim removed 1 base at V and 7 bases at J, leaving 6 bases unmatched. CDR3 sequence: CASSPLGGEDGELFF. The DNA for the CDR3 is TGTGCCAGCTCACCACTGGGGGGGGAGGACGGGGAGCTGTTTTTT.

This chain links TRBV9 with TRBJ2-2; 8 positions agree with TRBD2. V lost 4 bases to trimming and J lost 0 bases; unmatched junction nucleotides: 8. The CDR3 contains 17 residues. Germline V gene sequence: CDR1 SGDLS, CDR2 YYNGEE. CDR3 bases: TGTGCCAGCAGCCTTACCACTAGCGGTTCGAACACCGGGGAGCTGTTTTTT. This translates into CASSLTTSGSNTGELFF.

The chain uses TRBV7-3 and TRBJ2-1, with 10 bases fitting TRBD1. The V gene's germline CDR1 is SGHTA and CDR2 FQGTGA. J lost 2 bases, V lost 3 bases, and 1 base had no gene match. The CDR3 spans 15 residues. The chain's CDR3 is CASSFGTGAYNEQFF. CDR3 DNA sequence: TGTGCCAGCAGCTTTGGGACAGGGGCCTACAATGAGCAGTTCTTC. The variable domain in full, completed from reference TRBV7-3 and TRBJ2-1, reads GAGVSQTPSNKVTEKGKYVELRCDPISGHTALYWYRQSLGQGPEFLIYFQGTGAADDSGLPNDRFFAVRPEGSVSTLKIQRTERGDSAVYLCASSFGTGAYNEQFFGPGTRLTVL.

The chain carries TRBV9 and TRBJ2-6; D is unclear. The CDR3 contains 15 residues. The germline gives CDR1 SGDLS, CDR2 YYNGEE. V was trimmed by 0 bases and J by 0 bases, leaving 4 bases between them. The DNA for the CDR3 is TGTGCCAGCAGCGTAGAGGGCTCTGGGGCCAACGTCCTGACTTTC. Protein sequence: CASSVEGSGANVLTF.

The chain recombines TRBV6-6 with TRBJ2-7, with 9 positions matching TRBD1. The CDR3 runs 15 residues. Germline V gene lookup returns CDR1 MNHNY and CDR2 SVGAGI (reference sequence). Trimming cost V 0 bases and J 3 bases; bases outside gene matches: 3. Here the CDR3 reads CASSYSGTGNYEQYF. The CDR3 coding sequence is TGTGCCAGCAGTTACTCAGGGACAGGGAACTACGAGCAGTACTTC.

The CDR3 region is CAGGLASYNEQFF. The CDR3 nucleotides read TGTGCCGGAGGACTAGCATCCTACAATGAGCAGTTCTTC. The chain couples TRBV7-9 to TRBJ2-1, with 8 bases identical to TRBD2. CDR3 length: 13 residues. Germline loops: CDR1 SEHNR, CDR2 FQNEAQ (reference sequence). Unmatched junction bases numbered 4, after V lost 11 bases and J lost 1 base.

The V and J genes are TRBV5-4 and TRBJ1-6; TRBD1 is a possible D gene (6 bases). CDR1 SGHNT and CDR2 YYREEE come from the germline V gene (reference sequence). The ends were cut back, 4 bases at V and 7 bases at J, with 12 bases in the middle. The CDR3 consists of 14 residues. CDR3 residues: CASSGGWGNSPLHF. CDR3 bases: TGTGCCAGCAGCGGGGGCTGGGGCAATTCACCCCTCCACTTT.

The chain combines TRBV10-2 with TRBJ2-1; no reliable D call. CDR1 is WSHSY, CDR2 SAAADI, per germline. V was pared by 7 bases and J by 0 bases, with 7 bases between. The CDR3 is 13 residues long. CDR3 sequence (DNA): TGCGCCAGCACTCTGAGCTCCTACAATGAGCAGTTCTTC. It specifies CASTLSSYNEQFF.

This chain joins TRBV30 and TRBJ1-5, with 9 bases aligning to TRBD1. The V and J ends lost 2 bases and 4 bases, in that order; junction bases with no gene match: 3. This CDR3 region has 14 residues. Germline V lookup: CDR1 GTSNPN, CDR2 SVGIG (reference sequence). The CDR3 spells CAWSLGTGNQPQHF. In DNA form, the CDR3 reads TGTGCCTGGAGTTTAGGGACAGGGAATCAGCCCCAGCATTTT.

The chain employs TRBV5-1 and TRBJ2-1; possible D gene TRBD1, 5 bases. The CDR3 sequence is 13 residues long. Germline V gene data show CDR1 as SGHRS and CDR2 as YFSETQ. V was clipped by 6 bases and J by 0 bases, with 7 bases between them. CDR3 nucleotides: TGCGCCAGCAAGGGGTTCTCCTACAATGAGCAGTTCTTC. Its translation is CASKGFSYNEQFF.

The chain carries TRBV12-1 and TRBJ2-2; the table's D call, TRBD2, was not checked against the DNA. TRBV12-1 is described as a pseudogene. The CDR3 loop spans 14 amino acids. The CDR3 DNA is TGTGCCGCCCGGACCGGGACTCCATGGGTGGGGCTGTTTTTT. Its protein product is CAARTGTPWVGLFF.

This chain uses TRBV27 with TRBJ2-1; perhaps TRBD2 as D (5 bases). This CDR3 is 15 amino acids long. V was shortened by 3 bases and J by 4 bases, with 13 bases between the two germline ends. Germline CDR1 and CDR2: MNHEY and SMNVEV (reference sequence). As DNA, the CDR3 is TGTGCCAGCAGTTTGGAAGCGGATCTGTACAATGAGCAGTTCTTC. The encoded protein is CASSLEADLYNEQFF.

The chain combines TRBV4-2 with TRBJ2-3, with 9 bases identical to TRBD2. Looked up from germline, CDR1 is LGHNA and CDR2 is YNFKEQ. The CDR3 is made up of 15 amino acids. The V and J ends lost 0 bases and 4 bases, in that order; junction bases with no gene match: 2. The CDR3 coding sequence is TGTGCCAGCAGCCAAGAGCGGGGGGGCCCAGATACGCAGTATTTT. Encoded protein: CASSQERGGPDTQYF.

DNA for the CDR3: TGCGCCAGCAGTGAGGGAGTGGGGGCTAGCACAGATACGCAGTATTTT. Translated: CASSEGVGASTDTQYF. The V and J genes are TRBV10-2 and TRBJ2-3; TRBD1 is a possible D gene (6 bases). This CDR3 comprises 16 residues. Trimming cost V 2 bases and J 0 bases, with 12 bases left between them. CDR1 WSHSY and CDR2 SAAADI come from the germline V gene.

V is TRBV27 and J is TRBJ2-7, with 12 bases matching TRBD2. Trimming cost V 5 bases and J 9 bases; bases outside gene matches: 8. CDR1 MNHEY and CDR2 SMNVEV come from the germline V gene (reference sequence). The CDR3 has 14 amino acids. As DNA, the CDR3 is TGTGCCAGCAGTCAGACTAGCGGGAGTGTTGTGCAGTACTTC. Translation gives CASSQTSGSVVQYF.

The chain links TRBV6-5 to TRBJ2-2; D is perhaps TRBD2 (6 bases). CDR3 length equals 15 residues. Germline CDR1 and CDR2: MNHEY and SVGAGI. Trimming took 5 bases from V and 5 from J, leaving 15 bases between them. CDR3 sequence (DNA): TGTGCCAGCAGTCAACATCGGGGGACGACCGGGGAGCTGTTTTTT. It is translated as CASSQHRGTTGELFF.

The chain is built from TRBV9 and TRBJ1-1; TRBD1 might be the D (6 bases). The ends were cut back, 6 bases at V and 1 base at J, with 13 bases in the middle. Germline V gene data show CDR1 as SGDLS and CDR2 as YYNGEE. The CDR3 extends over 14 amino acids. CDR3 coding DNA: TGTGCCAGCACCAAGACAGGTGAGAACACTGAAGCTTTCTTT. Translating gives CASTKTGENTEAFF. Complete variable domain (other parts from reference TRBV9 and TRBJ1-1): DSGVTQTPKHLITATGQRVTLRCSPRSGDLSVYWYQQSLDQGLQFLIQYYNGEERAKGNILERFSAQQFPDLHSELNLSSLELGDSALYFCASTKTGENTEAFFGQGTRLTVV.